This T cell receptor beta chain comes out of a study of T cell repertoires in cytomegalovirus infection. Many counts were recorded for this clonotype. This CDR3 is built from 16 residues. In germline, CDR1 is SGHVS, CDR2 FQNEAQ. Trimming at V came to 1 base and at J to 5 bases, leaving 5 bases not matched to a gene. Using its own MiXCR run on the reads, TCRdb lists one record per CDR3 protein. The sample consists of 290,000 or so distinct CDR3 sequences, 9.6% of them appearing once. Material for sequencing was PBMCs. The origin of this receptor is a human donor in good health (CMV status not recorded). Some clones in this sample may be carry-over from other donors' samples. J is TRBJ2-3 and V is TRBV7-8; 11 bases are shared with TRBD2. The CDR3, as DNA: TGTGCCAGCAGCTTAGAGGTAGCGGGGGGGATAGATACGCAGTATTTT. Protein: CASSLEVAGGIDTQYF. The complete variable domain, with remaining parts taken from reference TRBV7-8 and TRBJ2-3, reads GAGVSQSPRYKVAKRGQDVALRCDPISGHVSLFWYQQALGQGPEFLTYFQNEAQLDKSGLPSDRFFAERPEGSVSTLKIQRTQQEDSAVYLCASSLEVAGGIDTQYFGPGTRLTVL.